This is a list of T cell receptor beta chains from one sample in a study of blood T cell repertoires in COVID-19. This table comes from immunoSEQ multiplex PCR, and its TCRdb copy is limited to in-frame clones, with some not included. Found here are 300,000 or so clones, 85% to 90% of them singletons; the top ten hold 8.5% to 12%. The specimen was PBMCs or T cells enriched from blood (not recorded which). The receptors were sampled from a woman under 30 who had recovered from COVID-19. Each CDR3 is given without its conserved first and last residue. Each record gives: V gene, J gene, D gene, CDR3 protein. The D gene is left open where the match is weak.

TRBV7-9,TRBJ2-7,.,ASSLGPGDLHEQY
TRBV19,TRBJ2-7,.,ASSIKGQSTYEQY
TRBV2,TRBJ2-7,.,ASCSGYEQY
TRBV5-1,TRBJ2-3,.,ASSKGELVTDTQY
TRBV19,TRBJ1-5,.,ASSIPYYSNQPQH
TRBV12-3/TRBV12-4,TRBJ2-7,TRBD1,ASSLQGAHEQY
TRBV5-1,TRBJ1-4,.,ASSLGGPATNEKLF
TRBV19,TRBJ1-1,.,ASSVDIGTEAF
TRBV5-4,TRBJ2-5,.,ASSSGSPETQY
TRBV28,TRBJ2-1,TRBD2,ASSILRLAGVSYNEQF
TRBV7-9,TRBJ2-3,.,ASSFHGGNTDTQY
TRBV11-2,TRBJ2-7,TRBD1,ASSFPGQGYEQY
TRBV2,TRBJ2-1,TRBD2,ASSVSGGSDEQF
TRBV30,TRBJ1-4,TRBD1,ASDRDATNEKLF
TRBV30,TRBJ1-5,TRBD1,AWSARGRRNQPQH
TRBV25-1,TRBJ1-2,TRBD1,ASSELGTGGNYGYT
TRBV7-9,TRBJ1-1,TRBD1,ASSSRDRGRAF
TRBV11-2,TRBJ1-5,.,ASSLVGSNQPQH
TRBV4-1,TRBJ1-1,TRBD1,ASSQGGVRGSPVGTEAF
TRBV7-6,TRBJ1-6,TRBD1,ASSIGNPGQGGSPLH